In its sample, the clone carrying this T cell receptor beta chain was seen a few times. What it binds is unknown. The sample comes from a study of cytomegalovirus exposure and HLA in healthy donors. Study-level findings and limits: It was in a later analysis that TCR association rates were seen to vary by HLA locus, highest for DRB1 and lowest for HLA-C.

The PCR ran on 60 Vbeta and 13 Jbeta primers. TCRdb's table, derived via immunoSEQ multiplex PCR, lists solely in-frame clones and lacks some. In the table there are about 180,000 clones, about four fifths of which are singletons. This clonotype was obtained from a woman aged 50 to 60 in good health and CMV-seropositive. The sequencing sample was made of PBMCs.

The CDR3 coding sequence is TGCGCCAGCAAACACTCCTACAGGGACCCTAGAGAGCAGTACTTC. As protein: CASKHSYRDPREQYF. The chain carries TRBV5-1 and TRBJ2-7; D may be TRBD1 (6 bases). The ends were cut back, 6 bases at V and 7 bases at J, with 23 bases in the middle. Per germline, CDR1 SGHRS and CDR2 YFSETQ. The CDR3 sequence is 15 residues long.